This is a list of T cell receptor beta chains from one sample in a study of blood T cell repertoires in COVID-19. Here immunoSEQ multiplex PCR was the method, and the copy in TCRdb shows in-frame clones only, minus some. The table records about 330,000 clones, around nine tenths of them present only once. Sequencing used PBMCs or T cells enriched from blood (not recorded which). The receptors were sampled from a man aged 25-45 years who had recovered from COVID-19. Both conserved end residues are part of each CDR3. Each record gives: clone size, CDR3 length, V gene, D gene, J gene, CDR3 protein, CDR3 DNA. D genes are given only for firm matches. Part of the rows lack a size; the others show once, few, many or a class for expanded clones.

clone size: .
CDR3 length: 15
V gene: TRBV3-1/TRBV3-2
D gene: TRBD2
J gene: TRBJ2-7
CDR3 protein: CASSPGLAVSYEQYF
CDR3 DNA: TGTGCCAGCAGCCCGGGACTAGCGGTCTCCTACGAGCAGTACTTC

clone size: .
CDR3 length: 14
V gene: TRBV19
D gene: TRBD1
J gene: TRBJ2-5
CDR3 protein: CASSIGTGEETQYF
CDR3 DNA: TGTGCCAGTAGTATAGGGACAGGGGAAGAGACCCAGTACTTC

clone size: .
CDR3 length: 16
V gene: TRBV4-1
D gene: TRBD1
J gene: TRBJ2-3
CDR3 protein: CASSPGTAAFTDTQYF
CDR3 DNA: TGCGCCAGCAGCCCAGGGACAGCTGCCTTCACAGATACGCAGTATTTT

clone size: .
CDR3 length: 13
V gene: TRBV3-1/TRBV3-2
D gene: TRBD1
J gene: TRBJ1-1
CDR3 protein: CASSQPQGAEAFF
CDR3 DNA: TGTGCCAGCAGCCAACCCCAGGGGGCTGAAGCTTTCTTT

clone size: .
CDR3 length: 15
V gene: TRBV5-5
D gene: .
J gene: TRBJ2-7
CDR3 protein: CASSSLGHFGYEQYF
CDR3 DNA: TGTGCCAGCAGCTCACTGGGACATTTTGGTTATGAGCAGTACTTC

clone size: .
CDR3 length: 14
V gene: TRBV5-1
D gene: TRBD1
J gene: TRBJ1-6
CDR3 protein: CASSKGQGNSPLHF
CDR3 DNA: TGCGCCAGCAGTAAGGGACAGGGGAATTCACCCCTCCACTTT

clone size: .
CDR3 length: 17
V gene: TRBV7-8
D gene: TRBD2
J gene: TRBJ2-2
CDR3 protein: CASSQAGTSGGTGELFF
CDR3 DNA: TGTGCCAGCAGCCAAGCGGGGACTAGCGGGGGGACCGGGGAGCTGTTTTTT

clone size: .
CDR3 length: 16
V gene: TRBV27
D gene: TRBD2
J gene: TRBJ2-3
CDR3 protein: CASSKLAGALTDTQYF
CDR3 DNA: TGTGCCAGCAGTAAACTAGCGGGGGCACTCACAGATACGCAGTATTTT

clone size: .
CDR3 length: 14
V gene: TRBV4-1
D gene: .
J gene: TRBJ1-6
CDR3 protein: CASSQERRGSPLHF
CDR3 DNA: TGCGCCAGCAGCCAAGAACGGAGGGGTTCACCCCTCCACTTT

clone size: .
CDR3 length: 17
V gene: TRBV6-2/TRBV6-3
D gene: TRBD2
J gene: TRBJ2-1
CDR3 protein: CASSYDLSGGARNEQFF
CDR3 DNA: TGTGCCAGCAGTTACGACCTTAGCGGGGGGGCCCGGAATGAGCAGTTCTTC

clone size: .
CDR3 length: 13
V gene: TRBV10-2
D gene: .
J gene: TRBJ2-2
CDR3 protein: CASKYSGTGELFF
CDR3 DNA: TGCGCCAGCAAGTATAGTGGCACCGGGGAGCTGTTTTTT

clone size: .
CDR3 length: 16
V gene: TRBV3-1/TRBV3-2
D gene: .
J gene: TRBJ2-3
CDR3 protein: CASSQPGQASTDTQYF
CDR3 DNA: TGTGCCAGCAGCCAACCGGGACAAGCCAGCACAGATACGCAGTATTTT

clone size: .
CDR3 length: 18
V gene: TRBV10-3
D gene: TRBD1
J gene: TRBJ1-6
CDR3 protein: CAIRPGQGGSSYNSPLHF
CDR3 DNA: TGTGCCATCAGACCGGGACAGGGAGGGTCGTCCTATAATTCACCCCTCCACTTT

clone size: .
CDR3 length: 15
V gene: TRBV7-9
D gene: TRBD1
J gene: TRBJ1-2
CDR3 protein: CASSLGTGYGYGYTF
CDR3 DNA: TGTGCCAGCAGCTTAGGGACAGGGTACGGCTATGGCTACACCTTC

clone size: .
CDR3 length: 16
V gene: TRBV19
D gene: TRBD1
J gene: TRBJ2-2
CDR3 protein: CASSIGGTGDTGELFF
CDR3 DNA: TGTGCCAGTAGTATCGGCGGGACAGGGGACACCGGGGAGCTGTTTTTT

clone size: .
CDR3 length: 16
V gene: TRBV7-3
D gene: .
J gene: TRBJ1-2
CDR3 protein: CASSKTLGRFNYGYTF
CDR3 DNA: TGTGCCAGCAGCAAGACGTTGGGCAGATTCAACTATGGCTACACCTTC

clone size: .
CDR3 length: 17
V gene: TRBV30
D gene: .
J gene: TRBJ1-5
CDR3 protein: CAWSDLAGPYSNQPQHF
CDR3 DNA: TGTGCCTGGAGTGATCTTGCTGGGCCGTATAGCAATCAGCCCCAGCATTTT

clone size: .
CDR3 length: 14
V gene: TRBV6-5
D gene: TRBD1
J gene: TRBJ2-2
CDR3 protein: CASSLTGGPGELFF
CDR3 DNA: TGTGCCAGCAGCCTAACAGGGGGCCCCGGGGAGCTGTTTTTT

clone size: .
CDR3 length: 17
V gene: TRBV7-8
D gene: .
J gene: TRBJ2-7
CDR3 protein: CASSFSTLTGLPYEQYF
CDR3 DNA: TGTGCCAGCAGCTTCAGCACATTGACAGGCTTACCCTACGAGCAGTACTTC

clone size: .
CDR3 length: 16
V gene: TRBV2
D gene: TRBD1
J gene: TRBJ1-3
CDR3 protein: CASSAFNRGAGNTIYF
CDR3 DNA: TGTGCCAGCAGTGCCTTCAACAGGGGAGCAGGAAACACCATATATTTT

clone size: .
CDR3 length: 14
V gene: TRBV29-1
D gene: .
J gene: TRBJ2-2
CDR3 protein: CSVATERNTGELFF
CDR3 DNA: TGCAGCGTCGCTACCGAGAGGAACACCGGGGAGCTGTTTTTT

clone size: .
CDR3 length: 14
V gene: TRBV30
D gene: TRBD1
J gene: TRBJ1-6
CDR3 protein: CAWRGQAGLSPLHF
CDR3 DNA: TGTGCCTGGAGGGGACAGGCTGGGCTTTCACCCCTCCACTTT

clone size: once
CDR3 length: 13
V gene: TRBV11-2
D gene: .
J gene: TRBJ2-7
CDR3 protein: CASSLGAPHEQYF
CDR3 DNA: TGTGCCAGCAGCTTAGGGGCCCCCCACGAGCAGTACTTC

clone size: .
CDR3 length: 15
V gene: TRBV28
D gene: .
J gene: TRBJ2-3
CDR3 protein: CASSGGGQGTDTQYF
CDR3 DNA: TGTGCCAGCAGCGGCGGGGGCCAGGGTACAGATACGCAGTATTTT

clone size: .
CDR3 length: 11
V gene: TRBV2
D gene: TRBD1
J gene: TRBJ1-2
CDR3 protein: CASTYRGGYTF
CDR3 DNA: TGTGCCAGCACTTACAGGGGTGGCTACACCTTC

clone size: few
CDR3 length: 14
V gene: TRBV19
D gene: .
J gene: TRBJ1-2
CDR3 protein: CASRREGGGYGYTF
CDR3 DNA: TGTGCCAGTAGGCGCGAGGGAGGAGGCTATGGCTACACCTTC

clone size: .
CDR3 length: 14
V gene: TRBV4-2
D gene: TRBD2
J gene: TRBJ2-1
CDR3 protein: CASSQTGLVAEQFF
CDR3 DNA: TGTGCCAGCAGCCAAACGGGACTAGTCGCTGAGCAGTTCTTC

clone size: few
CDR3 length: 17
V gene: TRBV30
D gene: .
J gene: TRBJ1-2
CDR3 protein: CAWSNPPRMVLTMAHTF
CDR3 DNA: TGTGCCTGGAGTAACCCCCCCCGCATGGTTTTAACTATGGCTCACACCTTC

clone size: .
CDR3 length: 15
V gene: TRBV7-2
D gene: TRBD2
J gene: TRBJ2-7
CDR3 protein: CASSLASGVTYEQYF
CDR3 DNA: TGTGCCAGCAGCTTAGCTAGCGGGGTTACCTACGAGCAGTACTTC

clone size: .
CDR3 length: 16
V gene: TRBV27
D gene: TRBD1
J gene: TRBJ1-2
CDR3 protein: CASSLSVTGVNYGYTF
CDR3 DNA: TGTGCCAGCAGTTTATCGGTGACAGGGGTTAACTATGGCTACACCTTC

clone size: .
CDR3 length: 15
V gene: TRBV19
D gene: TRBD1
J gene: TRBJ1-5
CDR3 protein: CASSMDNRGFQPQHF
CDR3 DNA: TGTGCCAGTAGTATGGATAACAGGGGGTTTCAGCCCCAGCATTTT

clone size: .
CDR3 length: 17
V gene: TRBV7-9
D gene: TRBD1
J gene: TRBJ2-3
CDR3 protein: CASSTSYGTGVTDTQYF
CDR3 DNA: TGTGCCAGCAGCACTTCTTACGGGACAGGGGTTACAGATACGCAGTATTTT